Each of the 20 T cell receptor beta chains below was sequenced from the same sample in a study of cytomegalovirus exposure and HLA in healthy donors. PCR was performed using 60 Vbeta and 13 Jbeta primers. This table comes from immunoSEQ multiplex PCR, and its TCRdb copy is limited to in-frame clones, with some not included. The top ten hold more than 15% of the sample, which has more than 12,000 clones, 55% to 75% seen once. Sequenced sample: PBMCs. The receptors stem from a woman in her 50s in good health and CMV-seropositive.

DNA for the CDR3: TGTGCGGCGACTAGCGGAAACACCGGGGAGCTGTTTTTT. Translated: CAATSGNTGELFF. The V and J genes are TRBV6-1 and TRBJ2-2; 9 nucleotides match TRBD2. The germline V gene encodes CDR1 MNHNS and CDR2 SASEGT. The CDR3 spans 13 residues.

This clone showed up just a few times. The J gene is TRBJ2-7, the V gene TRBV30; D remains ambiguous. This CDR3 contains 14 residues. Germline CDR1 and CDR2: GTSNPN and SVGIG (reference sequence). Trimming cost V 4 bases and J 0 bases, with 13 bases left between them. CDR3 DNA: TGTGCCTGGACTAGGCTTTTGAGCTCCTACGAGCAGTACTTC. This translates into CAWTRLLSSYEQYF.

The chain carries TRBV4-1 and TRBJ2-4; 7 positions match TRBD1. The J segment lost 3 bases and the V segment lost 2 bases, leaving 4 bases of the junction unmatched. Germline loops: CDR1 MGHRA, CDR2 YSYEKL. The CDR3 is 15 residues long. The CDR3 DNA follows: TGCGCCAGCAGCCAATTCGGGACAGACAAAAACATTCAGTACTTC. Its protein product is CASSQFGTDKNIQYF.

This clone was counted between two and nine times. This chain links TRBV29-1 with TRBJ2-7, with 7 bases identical to TRBD1. J lost 7 bases, V lost 3 bases, and 6 bases had no gene match. The CDR3 covers 12 residues. The germline CDR1 and CDR2 sequences are SQVTM and ANQGSEA. The CDR3 nucleotides read TGCAGCGTTGAGATGGCAGGGGGTGAGCAGTACTTC. Residues: CSVEMAGGEQYF.

The chain employs TRBV30 and TRBJ1-2; the D gene is possibly TRBD1 (5 bases). Trimming stripped 3 bases from V and 4 bases from J, with 9 bases between. Germline assignment: CDR1 GTSNPN and CDR2 SVGIG (reference sequence). CDR3 size: 12 residues. The CDR3 bases are TGTGCCTGGAGAGCAGGGTCCTATGGCTACACCTTC. As protein: CAWRAGSYGYTF.

The chain is built from TRBV28 and TRBJ1-1, with TRBD1 matching 8 bases. With 6 bases clipped from V and 12 bases from J, the junction kept 9 bases outside the gene matches. The germline CDR1 and CDR2 sequences are MDHEN and SYDVKM. The CDR3 sequence is 12 residues long. The CDR3 nucleotides read TGTGCCAGCAGGGACAGGGAGGTATCCTCTTTCTTT. This encodes CASRDREVSSFF.

The chain recombines TRBV6-1 with TRBJ1-1, with unresolved D. The CDR3 is made up of 14 amino acids. Germline V gene sequence: CDR1 MNHNS, CDR2 SASEGT. Trimming took off 7 bases at V and 7 bases at J, with 19 bases between the two ends. The CDR3 sequence: CASNRGPSEGEAFF. For the CDR3, the DNA is TGTGCCAGCAATCGCGGACCGTCCGAGGGTGAAGCTTTCTTT.

The gene calls are TRBV7-2 and TRBJ1-2; D not certain. Deletions cut 3 bases from V and 8 bases from J, with 4 bases between. Germline V gene lookup returns CDR1 SGHTA and CDR2 FQGNSA. The CDR3 is made up of 10 amino acids. CDR3 residues: CASSFGGYTF. CDR3 DNA: TGTGCCAGCAGCTTTGGCGGCTACACCTTC.

This clone was detected a few times. The junction and the germline gene differ at one end; a read error may be behind it. This chain uses TRBV10-3 with TRBJ2-5; 7 bases fit TRBD1. The CDR3 totals 13 residues. CDR1 is ENHRY and CDR2 is SYGVKD in the germline V gene. The CDR3 region is CAIRESRGETQYF. The CDR3 nucleotides read TGTGCCATCAGGGAGTCCAGGGGGGAGACCCAGTACTTC.

Here the CDR3 reads CASSEFTEETQYF. The CDR3 bases are TGTGCCAGCAGTGAATTTACGGAAGAGACCCAGTACTTC. The rearrangement joins TRBV6-1 to TRBJ2-5, with D uncertain. Germline V gene lookup returns CDR1 MNHNS and CDR2 SASEGT. Trimming took off 2 bases at V and 3 bases at J, with 7 bases between the two ends. The CDR3 consists of 13 residues.

The V call is TRBV4-2, the J call TRBJ1-2; 9 bases line up with TRBD1. Germline CDR1 and CDR2: LGHNA and YNFKEQ. The CDR3 loop spans 15 amino acids. V gave up 4 bases and J gave up 2 bases; unmatched junction bases: 5. CDR3 amino acids: CASSPGGQGNYGYTF. In nucleotides, the CDR3 is TGTGCCAGCAGCCCCGGGGGACAGGGCAACTATGGCTACACCTTC.

This sequence joins TRBV18 and TRBJ1-2; 9 nucleotides line up with TRBD1. V dropped 3 bases and J dropped 5; count of bases not matched to a gene: 1. Germline CDR1 KGHSH, CDR2 LQKENI. The length of the CDR3 is 13 residues. The CDR3 loop reads CASSPGQGYGYTF. The DNA of the CDR3 is TGTGCCAGCTCACCGGGACAGGGTTATGGCTACACCTTC.

This clone turned up a few times. V usage is TRBV5-1 and J usage is TRBJ1-1; no reliable D call. The CDR3 has 14 residues. The V gene lost 4 bases and the J gene lost 0 bases, with 10 bases spanning the gap. Germline CDR1 reads SGHRS; CDR2 reads YFSETQ. The CDR3 bases are TGCGCCAGCAGCAAAACCACAGTGAACACTGAAGCTTTCTTT. Its protein is CASSKTTVNTEAFF.

This chain joins TRBV28 and TRBJ2-7; tentatively, D is TRBD2 (6 bases). Germline V CDR1 and CDR2: MDHEN, SYDVKM. The CDR3 extends over 15 amino acids. V dropped 1 base and J dropped 5 bases, with 15 bases sitting between them. CDR3 in DNA: TGTGCCAGCAGTTTATATATAGGAGGGAGCGACGAGCAGTACTTC. Protein product: CASSLYIGGSDEQYF.

V and J are TRBV30 and TRBJ2-7; perhaps TRBD1 as D (6 bases). The V end lost 3 bases, the J end lost 3 bases, and 6 bases lay between the germline ends. Germline assignment: CDR1 GTSNPN and CDR2 SVGIG (reference sequence). The CDR3 length is 11 residues. The CDR3 region has the DNA TGTGCCTGGAGGACAGGCTACGAGCAGTACTTC. This sequence encodes CAWRTGYEQYF.

This sequence joins TRBV4-1 and TRBJ1-1, with a tentative D call TRBD1 (6 bases). V was shortened by 4 bases and J by 1 base, with 13 bases between the two germline ends. The CDR3 length is 15 residues. Germline V gene lookup returns CDR1 MGHRA and CDR2 YSYEKL. In DNA form, the CDR3 reads TGCGCCAGCAGCCCCCCTACAGGGAGGAACACTGAAGCTTTCTTT. This translates into CASSPPTGRNTEAFF.

This chain connects TRBV6-1 to TRBJ1-1; D gene ambiguous. The CDR3 is 12 residues long. In germline, CDR1 is MNHNS, CDR2 SASEGT. V was pared by 5 bases and J by 8 bases, with 12 bases between. The CDR3 nucleotides read TGTGCCAGCAGTCTTATGACGGGGGAAGCTTTCTTT. This sequence encodes CASSLMTGEAFF.

The genes are TRBV6-5 and TRBJ2-5; perhaps TRBD1 as D (5 bases). The CDR3 consists of 14 residues. Trimming pared 6 bases from V and 0 bases from J, leaving 11 bases between. Germline V lookup: CDR1 MNHEY, CDR2 SVGAGI. CDR3 in amino acids: CASSPTVYQETQYF. CDR3 sequence (DNA): TGTGCCAGCAGCCCGACAGTGTACCAAGAGACCCAGTACTTC.

The chain couples TRBV30 to TRBJ1-3; TRBD1 aligns across 12 bases. After removal of 1 base from V and 6 bases from J, the junction contained 10 bases not matched to a gene. Germline CDR1 and CDR2: GTSNPN and SVGIG (reference sequence). The CDR3 runs 17 residues. The CDR3 spells CAWSGSGDRGHLNTIYF. DNA for the CDR3: TGTGCCTGGAGTGGTTCCGGGGACAGGGGGCATTTAAACACCATATATTTT.

This clone was found once. The gene calls are TRBV15 and TRBJ1-3; TRBD1 matches 9 bases. There are 15 residues in the CDR3. CDR1 and CDR2 from the germline V gene are LNHNV and YYDKDF (reference sequence). V gave up 6 bases and J gave up 3 bases; unmatched junction bases: 6. This CDR3 reads CATRTQGALGNTIYF. The CDR3, as DNA: TGTGCCACCAGGACACAGGGGGCTCTTGGAAACACCATATATTTT.